This is a list of T cell receptor beta chains from one sample in a study of cytomegalovirus exposure and HLA in healthy donors. Method: immunoSEQ multiplex PCR; TCRdb's copy keeps in-frame clones and lacks some. The sample yields approximately 190,000 clones, roughly four fifths seen once. Sequencing used PBMCs. The receptors were gathered from a boy aged 2-9 years in good health and CMV-seronegative. Each CDR3 is given with its conserved first and last residue. The order of the fields is clone size, V gene, D gene, J gene, CDR3 protein, CDR3 DNA. D genes are given only for firm matches. Some rows mark clone size as missing; the rest say once, few, many or name a class of expanded clone.

abundance: -
v_gene: TRBV10-3
d_gene: -
j_gene: TRBJ2-3
CDR3aa: CAIRTGTREADTQYF
CDR3nt: TGTGCCATCAGAACCGGGACAAGAGAGGCAGATACGCAGTATTTT

abundance: -
v_gene: TRBV5-1
d_gene: TRBD2
j_gene: TRBJ2-1
CDR3aa: CASSGFSGGAGNEQFF
CDR3nt: TGCGCCAGCAGCGGATTTAGCGGGGGGGCCGGGAATGAGCAGTTCTTC

abundance: -
v_gene: TRBV4-3
d_gene: TRBD1
j_gene: TRBJ2-5
CDR3aa: CASSVRQGFGETQYF
CDR3nt: TGCGCCAGCAGCGTCCGACAGGGATTCGGGGAGACCCAGTACTTC

abundance: -
v_gene: TRBV5-1
d_gene: -
j_gene: TRBJ2-5
CDR3aa: CASSSPRAGGETQYF
CDR3nt: TGCGCCAGCAGCTCCCCACGGGCCGGAGGGGAGACCCAGTACTTC

abundance: once
v_gene: TRBV5-1
d_gene: -
j_gene: TRBJ2-7
CDR3aa: CASSTLQGDEQYF
CDR3nt: TGCGCCAGCAGCACTCTACAGGGAGACGAGCAGTACTTC

abundance: -
v_gene: TRBV7-8
d_gene: -
j_gene: TRBJ1-6
CDR3aa: CASSFRQTKSPLHF
CDR3nt: TGTGCCAGCAGCTTTCGCCAGACAAAATCACCCCTCCACTTT

abundance: -
v_gene: TRBV4-1
d_gene: -
j_gene: TRBJ2-3
CDR3aa: CASSLLRRSTDTQYF
CDR3nt: TGCGCCAGCAGCCTTCTCAGGCGTAGCACAGATACGCAGTATTTT

abundance: -
v_gene: TRBV27
d_gene: -
j_gene: TRBJ1-1
CDR3aa: CASSFHGQGTEAFF
CDR3nt: TGTGCCAGCAGTTTCCACGGCCAGGGGACTGAAGCTTTCTTT

abundance: few
v_gene: TRBV7-9
d_gene: TRBD1
j_gene: TRBJ1-2
CDR3aa: CASSPRQGWDGYTF
CDR3nt: TGTGCCAGCAGCCCAAGACAGGGGTGGGATGGCTACACCTTC

abundance: few
v_gene: TRBV7-9
d_gene: -
j_gene: TRBJ1-1
CDR3aa: CASSLVLNTEAFF
CDR3nt: TGTGCCAGCAGCTTAGTATTGAACACTGAAGCTTTCTTT

abundance: -
v_gene: TRBV7-9
d_gene: -
j_gene: TRBJ2-7
CDR3aa: CASSLGTYEQYF
CDR3nt: TGTGCCAGCAGCTTAGGAACTTACGAGCAGTACTTC

abundance: -
v_gene: TRBV7-9
d_gene: -
j_gene: TRBJ2-7
CDR3aa: CASSLIGGPYEQYF
CDR3nt: TGTGCCAGCAGCTTAATAGGCGGCCCCTACGAGCAGTACTTC

abundance: once
v_gene: TRBV9
d_gene: TRBD2
j_gene: TRBJ2-3
CDR3aa: CASSVSGGADTQYF
CDR3nt: TGTGCCAGCAGCGTTAGCGGGGGGGCAGATACGCAGTATTTT

abundance: -
v_gene: TRBV7-8
d_gene: TRBD1
j_gene: TRBJ1-5
CDR3aa: CASSLYVPGQGANQPQHF
CDR3nt: TGTGCCAGCAGCCTCTATGTACCGGGACAGGGGGCCAATCAGCCCCAGCATTTT

abundance: -
v_gene: TRBV7-2
d_gene: -
j_gene: TRBJ1-4
CDR3aa: CASSLGGGREKLFF
CDR3nt: TGTGCCAGCAGCTTAGGGGGGGGGCGGGAAAAACTGTTTTTT

abundance: -
v_gene: TRBV19
d_gene: -
j_gene: TRBJ1-6
CDR3aa: CASSILGNSPLHF
CDR3nt: TGTGCCAGTAGTATCCTCGGGAATTCACCCCTCCACTTT

abundance: -
v_gene: TRBV5-6
d_gene: -
j_gene: TRBJ2-5
CDR3aa: CASSLFRGETQYF
CDR3nt: TGTGCCAGCAGCTTGTTCCGAGGAGAGACCCAGTACTTC

abundance: -
v_gene: TRBV11-2
d_gene: -
j_gene: TRBJ2-7
CDR3aa: CASSSPSDYEQYF
CDR3nt: TGTGCCAGCAGCTCCCCGAGCGACTACGAGCAGTACTTC

abundance: -
v_gene: TRBV5-1
d_gene: -
j_gene: TRBJ2-5
CDR3aa: CASSPSLANQETQYF
CDR3nt: TGCGCCAGCAGCCCATCCCTAGCGAACCAAGAGACCCAGTACTTC

abundance: -
v_gene: TRBV4-2
d_gene: -
j_gene: TRBJ2-2
CDR3aa: CASSQGGVNTGELFF
CDR3nt: TGTGCCAGCAGCCAAGGGGGGGTTAACACCGGGGAGCTGTTTTTT

abundance: -
v_gene: TRBV7-2
d_gene: TRBD1
j_gene: TRBJ1-2
CDR3aa: CASSLHRGGYTF
CDR3nt: TGTGCCAGCAGCTTACACAGGGGAGGCTACACCTTC

abundance: -
v_gene: TRBV9
d_gene: TRBD2
j_gene: TRBJ2-3
CDR3aa: CASSASGGATDTQYF
CDR3nt: TGTGCCAGCAGCGCCAGCGGGGGGGCCACAGATACGCAGTATTTT

abundance: -
v_gene: TRBV7-8
d_gene: TRBD1
j_gene: TRBJ1-2
CDR3aa: CASSLSGGYGYTF
CDR3nt: TGTGCCAGCAGCTTATCAGGGGGCTATGGCTACACCTTC

abundance: -
v_gene: TRBV7-2
d_gene: TRBD2
j_gene: TRBJ2-7
CDR3aa: CASRSGGSSYEQYF
CDR3nt: TGTGCCAGCAGATCGGGGGGGAGCTCCTACGAGCAGTACTTC

abundance: -
v_gene: TRBV7-2
d_gene: -
j_gene: TRBJ1-2
CDR3aa: CASSLNRNYGYTF
CDR3nt: TGTGCCAGCAGCCTAAACAGAAACTATGGCTACACCTTC

abundance: -
v_gene: TRBV7-9
d_gene: -
j_gene: TRBJ2-7
CDR3aa: CASSLVKGGEQYF
CDR3nt: TGTGCCAGCAGCTTAGTTAAGGGAGGCGAGCAGTACTTC

abundance: -
v_gene: TRBV7-2
d_gene: -
j_gene: TRBJ2-5
CDR3aa: CASSSGPPWRETQYF
CDR3nt: TGTGCCAGCAGCTCCGGCCCCCCTTGGAGGGAGACCCAGTACTTC

abundance: -
v_gene: TRBV7-2
d_gene: TRBD2
j_gene: TRBJ2-5
CDR3aa: CASSLLPGGPRETQYF
CDR3nt: TGTGCCAGCAGCTTATTGCCGGGGGGGCCTCGGGAGACCCAGTACTTC

abundance: -
v_gene: TRBV5-1
d_gene: -
j_gene: TRBJ1-2
CDR3aa: CASSLEGEGYTF
CDR3nt: TGCGCCAGCAGCTTGGAAGGAGAAGGCTACACCTTC

abundance: -
v_gene: TRBV11-2
d_gene: -
j_gene: TRBJ2-7
CDR3aa: CASSQWTSSSYEQYF
CDR3nt: TGTGCCAGCAGCCAATGGACATCCAGCTCCTACGAGCAGTACTTC

abundance: -
v_gene: TRBV19
d_gene: -
j_gene: TRBJ2-7
CDR3aa: CAILRGEQYF
CDR3nt: TGTGCCATACTCCGGGGGGAGCAGTACTTC

abundance: -
v_gene: TRBV4-3
d_gene: TRBD2
j_gene: TRBJ2-5
CDR3aa: CASSQSLAGGLKETQYF
CDR3nt: TGCGCCAGCAGCCAAAGTCTAGCGGGGGGGCTTAAAGAGACCCAGTACTTC

abundance: -
v_gene: TRBV5-1
d_gene: -
j_gene: TRBJ1-1
CDR3aa: CASAPSSGPNTEAFF
CDR3nt: TGCGCCAGCGCTCCCTCCTCAGGGCCGAACACTGAAGCTTTCTTT

abundance: few
v_gene: TRBV19
d_gene: TRBD1
j_gene: TRBJ1-5
CDR3aa: CASSATGGGQPQHF
CDR3nt: TGTGCCAGTAGTGCAACAGGGGGTGGACAGCCCCAGCATTTT

abundance: -
v_gene: TRBV2
d_gene: -
j_gene: TRBJ1-2
CDR3aa: CASSGAPGYTF
CDR3nt: TGTGCCAGCAGTGGGGCTCCGGGCTACACCTTC

abundance: -
v_gene: TRBV18
d_gene: TRBD1
j_gene: TRBJ1-2
CDR3aa: CASSPGQGNYGYTF
CDR3nt: TGTGCCAGCTCACCGGGACAGGGTAACTATGGCTACACCTTC

abundance: -
v_gene: TRBV9
d_gene: TRBD1
j_gene: TRBJ2-5
CDR3aa: CASSVTGGGQETQYF
CDR3nt: TGTGCCAGCAGCGTGACAGGGGGCGGGCAAGAGACCCAGTACTTC

abundance: -
v_gene: TRBV5-8
d_gene: -
j_gene: TRBJ1-1
CDR3aa: CASSFSLNTEAFF
CDR3nt: TGTGCCAGCAGCTTCTCTCTGAACACTGAAGCTTTCTTT

abundance: -
v_gene: TRBV7-9
d_gene: TRBD1
j_gene: TRBJ1-1
CDR3aa: CASSRTGGVGTEAFF
CDR3nt: TGTGCCAGCAGTCGGACAGGGGGTGTGGGCACTGAAGCTTTCTTT

abundance: -
v_gene: TRBV19
d_gene: -
j_gene: TRBJ1-1
CDR3aa: CASSMRAGAAFF
CDR3nt: TGTGCCAGTAGTATGCGAGCAGGGGCCGCTTTCTTT

abundance: -
v_gene: TRBV4-3
d_gene: -
j_gene: TRBJ1-2
CDR3aa: CASSQTRRGGYTF
CDR3nt: TGCGCCAGCAGCCAAACCCGAAGGGGTGGCTACACCTTC

abundance: -
v_gene: TRBV10-3
d_gene: -
j_gene: TRBJ1-6
CDR3aa: CAISESSGANNSPLHF
CDR3nt: TGTGCCATCAGTGAGTCTAGTGGAGCCAATAATTCACCCCTCCACTTT

abundance: -
v_gene: TRBV19
d_gene: -
j_gene: TRBJ2-2
CDR3aa: CASSIPGTGELFF
CDR3nt: TGTGCCAGTAGTATTCCGGGCACCGGGGAGCTGTTTTTT

abundance: -
v_gene: TRBV7-9
d_gene: -
j_gene: TRBJ2-7
CDR3aa: CASSLQAGSHFSYEQYF
CDR3nt: TGTGCCAGCAGCCTACAGGCCGGGTCCCACTTCTCCTACGAGCAGTACTTC

abundance: -
v_gene: TRBV30
d_gene: TRBD1
j_gene: TRBJ1-5
CDR3aa: CAWGDTGDNQPQHF
CDR3nt: TGTGCCTGGGGTGATACAGGGGATAATCAGCCCCAGCATTTT

abundance: -
v_gene: TRBV9
d_gene: TRBD1
j_gene: TRBJ2-4
CDR3aa: CASSVDGDRANIQYF
CDR3nt: TGTGCCAGCAGCGTAGATGGGGACAGGGCGAACATTCAGTACTTC

abundance: -
v_gene: TRBV15
d_gene: -
j_gene: TRBJ2-5
CDR3aa: CATSRGVQGHQETQYF
CDR3nt: TGTGCCACCAGCAGAGGGGTTCAGGGGCACCAAGAGACCCAGTACTTC

abundance: once
v_gene: TRBV18
d_gene: -
j_gene: TRBJ1-3
CDR3aa: CASSLEIQGSSGNTIYF
CDR3nt: TGTGCCAGCTCACTAGAAATACAGGGCTCCTCTGGAAACACCATATATTTT

abundance: -
v_gene: TRBV7-2
d_gene: -
j_gene: TRBJ2-3
CDR3aa: CASSPFGGASTDTQYF
CDR3nt: TGTGCCAGCAGCCCATTTGGGGGGGCAAGCACAGATACGCAGTATTTT

abundance: -
v_gene: TRBV19
d_gene: TRBD1
j_gene: TRBJ2-2
CDR3aa: CASSSRQGDTGELFF
CDR3nt: TGTGCCAGTAGTTCCCGACAGGGAGACACCGGGGAGCTGTTTTTT

abundance: -
v_gene: TRBV7-2
d_gene: -
j_gene: TRBJ2-6
CDR3aa: CASSFQGSGANGLTF
CDR3nt: TGTGCCAGCAGCTTCCAGGGCTCTGGGGCCAACGGCCTGACTTTC

abundance: -
v_gene: TRBV7-9
d_gene: -
j_gene: TRBJ1-4
CDR3aa: CASSLASTVREKLFF
CDR3nt: TGTGCCAGCAGCCTCGCCTCGACAGTAAGAGAAAAACTGTTTTTT

abundance: -
v_gene: TRBV19
d_gene: -
j_gene: TRBJ1-2
CDR3aa: CASSRQGSNYGYTF
CDR3nt: TGTGCCAGTAGTAGGCAGGGGAGTAACTATGGCTACACCTTC

abundance: -
v_gene: TRBV5-6
d_gene: -
j_gene: TRBJ2-3
CDR3aa: CASSLNRVTDTQYF
CDR3nt: TGTGCCAGCAGCTTGAATCGAGTCACAGATACGCAGTATTTT

abundance: -
v_gene: TRBV4-1
d_gene: TRBD2
j_gene: TRBJ2-7
CDR3aa: CASSQDPGTSPEQYF
CDR3nt: TGCGCCAGCAGCCAAGATCCCGGGACTAGTCCCGAGCAGTACTTC